This T cell receptor beta chain was captured by sequencing in a study of CD8+ T cells in alopecia areata. Study overall: It was 6 to 18 months of tofacitinib, and then there were 6 months off drug. Severity among treated patients was scored by the percentage of scalp area affected.

Treatment denoted: oral pan-JAK inhibitor, 5-10 mg twice daily. Study-wide results and limits: For lesional scalp, especially alopecia totalis/universalis, clonality was higher than in normal scalp.

Following extraction, RNA underwent reverse transcription to cDNA, which served as the sequencing template. The table came from immunoSEQ multiplex PCR; TCRdb's copy has only in-frame clones and leaves some out. Among approximately 180,000 clones listed, about 61% were seen once. This CDR3 has 14 residues. V lost 2 bases and J lost 6, with 13 bases in between. Germline lookup yields CDR1 SGHVS and CDR2 FQNEAQ. Note on this clone: The antigen is not known.

Sample: CD4+ T cells sorted from blood, taken at approximately week 56, from a patient treated with tofacitinib. This chain links TRBV7-8 with TRBJ1-2; D possibly corresponds to TRBD1 (5 bases). The TCR comes from a human donor with alopecia areata. The DNA of the CDR3 is TGTGCCAGCAGCTTAATGAAGGGGCAGGATGGCTACACCTTC. It codes for CASSLMKGQDGYTF.